This T cell receptor (beta chain) emerged from a study of cytomegalovirus exposure and HLA in healthy donors. Germline-derived CDR1 and CDR2 are SEHNR and FQNEAQ (reference sequence). The CDR3 contains 13 residues. Trimming took off 3 bases at V and 4 bases at J, with 9 bases between the two ends. The PCR was carried out with 60 Vbeta primers and 13 Jbeta primers. The repertoire was sequenced with immunoSEQ multiplex PCR; TCRdb's copy has only in-frame clones and lacks some. This sample has about 95,000 clones, with 77% found just once. The chain combines TRBV7-9 with TRBJ1-1; possible D gene TRBD1, 5 bases. This TCR was sampled from a middle-aged woman in good health and CMV-seronegative. The source material was PBMCs. The CDR3 DNA reads as TGTGCCAGCAGCTTGGGAGGGGCCACTGAAGCTTTCTTT. Translating it yields CASSLGGATEAFF.